These 27 T cell receptor beta chains were sequenced from one sample in a study of blood T cell repertoires in COVID-19. The data were produced by immunoSEQ multiplex PCR, yet TCRdb's version contains in-frame clones alone and is incomplete. The table lists approximately 150,000 clones, around 79% of them singletons. Sequencing used peripheral blood. These TCRs come from a man aged 45-65 years with active or convalescent COVID-19.

This clone was recorded a few times. The chain uses TRBV27 and TRBJ2-7, with TRBD1 matching over 8 bases. The germline CDR1 and CDR2 sequences are MNHEY and SMNVEV (reference sequence). Trimming at V came to 0 bases and at J to 5 bases, leaving 6 bases not matched to a gene. CDR3 length: 15 residues. As DNA, the CDR3 is TGTGCCAGCAGTTTATCCCCGACAGGGGCGGACGAGCAGTACTTC. This gives the protein CASSLSPTGADEQYF.

The chain employs TRBV7-2 and TRBJ1-1, with 9 bases identical to TRBD1. The CDR3 sequence is 14 residues long. In germline, CDR1 is SGHTA, CDR2 FQGNSA. V lost 3 bases and J lost 11; bases outside the gene matches: 10. The CDR3 region has the DNA TGTGCCAGCAGCTTGGGGCCCAGAGGACAGGGGGCTTTCTTT. As protein: CASSLGPRGQGAFF.

This clone appeared once. The chain carries TRBV7-8 and TRBJ1-5; 8 bases map to TRBD1. CDR1 SGHVS and CDR2 FQNEAQ come from the germline V gene. The CDR3 sequence is 15 residues long. The V segment lost 4 bases and the J segment 5 bases; nucleotides outside the gene matches: 7. CDR3 in DNA: TGTGCCAGCAGCTCACAGGGGGGCCTCGATCAGCCCCAGCATTTT. It codes for CASSSQGGLDQPQHF.

The chain uses TRBV11-2 and TRBJ2-7, with unresolved D. The V gene's germline CDR1 is SGHAT and CDR2 FQNNGV. Deletions cut 0 bases from V and 3 bases from J, with 6 bases between. CDR3 length: 13 residues. DNA for the CDR3: TGTGCCAGCAGCTTAGAGGCCAGCTACGAGCAGTACTTC. It codes for CASSLEASYEQYF.

The chain is built from TRBV9 and TRBJ2-3, with unresolved D. The germline gives CDR1 SGDLS, CDR2 YYNGEE. The CDR3 runs to 14 residues. Between the trimmed V and J ends, which lost 3 bases and 2 bases, there was a span of 10 bases. CDR3 DNA sequence: TGTGCCAGCAGCGCCCTAGTTTTCACAGATACGCAGTATTTT. As protein: CASSALVFTDTQYF.

The chain couples TRBV7-7 to TRBJ2-5; TRBD1 matches at 9 bases. CDR3 length equals 15 residues. The V gene's germline CDR1 is SSHAT and CDR2 FNYEAQ (reference sequence). The ends lost 5 bases at V and 5 bases at J; junction bases unmatched: 9. Here the CDR3 reads CASSPGTGSAETQYF. The CDR3 DNA is TGTGCCAGCAGCCCAGGGACAGGGTCGGCGGAGACCCAGTACTTC.

V and J are TRBV11-3 and TRBJ1-1; 8 bases are a match to TRBD1. CDR3 length: 13 amino acids. The germline V gene has CDR1 SGHNT and CDR2 YENEEA. After removal of 5 bases from V and 3 bases from J, the junction contained 2 bases not matched to a gene. CDR3 coding DNA: TGTGCCAGCAGCCTGGACAGGGACACTGAAGCTTTCTTT. It specifies CASSLDRDTEAFF.

The chain employs TRBV6-6 and TRBJ2-3, with TRBD2 matching 10 bases. The CDR3 totals 16 residues. V was clipped by 2 bases and J by 4 bases; unmatched bases: 6. The V gene's germline CDR1 is MNHNY and CDR2 SVGAGI (reference sequence). The CDR3: CASSYLGTSEADTQYF. The CDR3 nucleotides read TGTGCCAGCAGTTACCTCGGGACTAGCGAAGCAGATACGCAGTATTTT.

The J gene is TRBJ2-3, the V gene TRBV7-2, with D possibly TRBD2 on 6 matching bases. Germline V gives CDR1 SGHTA, CDR2 FQGNSA. There are 14 residues in the CDR3. The V end lost 8 bases, the J end lost 0 bases, and 12 bases lay between the germline ends. CDR3 nucleotides: TGTGCCAGCCGGGGGATGTCTAGCACAGATACGCAGTATTTT. Translated: CASRGMSSTDTQYF.

As for this clone: The sample holds other DNA sequences that translate to the same CDR3. The chain uses TRBV10-3 and TRBJ2-2, with TRBD1 matching over 9 bases. With V trimmed by 6 bases and J by 3 bases, 2 bases remained unmatched. Germline loops: CDR1 ENHRY, CDR2 SYGVKD. There are 14 residues in the CDR3. This chain's CDR3 is CAIRGQGHTGELFF. CDR3 nucleotides: TGTGCCATCAGAGGACAGGGGCACACCGGGGAGCTGTTTTTT.

The J gene is TRBJ2-4, the V gene TRBV11-3; tentatively, D is TRBD2 (6 bases). V was cut by 0 bases and J by 2 bases, with 17 bases left in between. The CDR3 covers 18 residues. The germline V gene has CDR1 SGHNT and CDR2 YENEEA. The CDR3 DNA is TGTGCCAGCAGCTTAGATTTTGACGGGAGTGGGACCAAAAACATTCAGTACTTC. It yields the protein CASSLDFDGSGTKNIQYF.

The chain has TRBV6-5 and TRBJ2-1; 13 nucleotides agree with TRBD2. Germline values: CDR1 MNHEY, CDR2 SVGAGI. This CDR3 is 14 amino acids long. With 8 bases clipped from V and 4 bases from J, the junction kept 2 bases outside the gene matches. The CDR3, as DNA: TGTGCCAGCCAGACTAGCGGGAGGTACAATGAGCAGTTCTTC. Translating gives CASQTSGRYNEQFF.

Only a few counts were recorded for this clone. The chain recombines TRBV19 with TRBJ1-2; 7 bases fit TRBD1. Germline V gene data show CDR1 as LNHDA and CDR2 as SQIVND (reference sequence). Trimming took 3 bases from V and 4 from J; bases not matched to a gene: 8. The CDR3 extends over 15 amino acids. In DNA, the CDR3 is TGTGCCAGTAGTATTAAGTCGACAGGGTTCTATGGCTACACCTTC. Translating it yields CASSIKSTGFYGYTF.

The chain carries TRBV6-5 and TRBJ1-4; 10 bases fit TRBD1. Unmatched junction bases numbered 2, after V lost 6 bases and J lost 10 bases. Germline CDR1 MNHEY, CDR2 SVGAGI. The CDR3 covers 12 residues. In DNA form, the CDR3 reads TGTGCCAGCAGACGACAGGGGGCAAAACTGTTTTTT. Translating gives CASRRQGAKLFF.

This clone was detected a few times. The rearrangement links TRBV9 to TRBJ2-7, with TRBD1 matching 10 bases. The CDR3 is 15 amino acids. V shed 5 bases and J 4 bases; nucleotides not matched to a gene: 9. CDR1 and CDR2 (germline): SGDLS, YYNGEE. In DNA, the CDR3 is TGTGCCAGCAGTACTGGACAGGGGGTTTTATACGAGCAGTACTTC. Translating gives CASSTGQGVLYEQYF.

The chain combines TRBV13 with TRBJ2-3; the D gene is possibly TRBD1 (6 bases). Germline V gene lookup returns CDR1 PRHDT and CDR2 FYEKMQ (reference sequence). The CDR3 covers 15 residues. V was shortened by 4 bases and J by 4 bases, with 15 bases between the two germline ends. CDR3 nucleotide sequence: TGTGCCAGCAGCTCTGGGGCACAGGGACCAGATACGCAGTATTTT. This gives the protein CASSSGAQGPDTQYF. The whole variable domain, filled in from reference TRBV13 and TRBJ2-3, reads AAGVIQSPRHLIKEKRETATLKCYPIPRHDTVYWYQQGPGQDPQFLISFYEKMQSDKGSIPDRFSAQQFSDYHSELNMSSLELGDSALYFCASSSGAQGPDTQYFGPGTRLTVL.

CDR3 protein: CSVLPRDRPIYEQYF. The CDR3 DNA follows: TGCAGCGTCTTGCCCCGGGACAGACCCATCTACGAGCAGTACTTC. V and J are TRBV29-1 and TRBJ2-7, with 7 bases lining up with TRBD1. With V trimmed by 6 bases and J by 3 bases, 14 bases remained unmatched. Germline CDR1 reads SQVTM; CDR2 reads ANQGSEA. CDR3 length equals 15 residues.

The chain uses TRBV11-3 and TRBJ2-3; 7 nucleotides agree with TRBD2. Trimming cost V 5 bases and J 0 bases; bases outside gene matches: 11. In germline, CDR1 is SGHNT, CDR2 YENEEA. The CDR3 covers 17 residues. Written as DNA, the CDR3 is TGTGCCAGCAGCGCTACTACTAGCGAGTGGAGCACAGATACGCAGTATTTT. Residues: CASSATTSEWSTDTQYF.

The V gene is TRBV4-1, the J gene TRBJ2-5, with TRBD2 matching over 14 bases. This CDR3 is 15 amino acids long. The germline CDR1 and CDR2 sequences are MGHRA and YSYEKL. J lost 5 bases, V lost 4 bases, and 3 bases had no gene match. CDR3 sequence: CASSPGLAGAETQYF. DNA of the CDR3: TGCGCCAGCAGCCCGGGACTAGCGGGAGCGGAGACCCAGTACTTC.

The rearrangement joins TRBV19 to TRBJ2-5; D ambiguous. This CDR3 comprises 14 residues. Germline V gene lookup returns CDR1 LNHDA and CDR2 SQIVND (reference sequence). Trimming took off 1 base at V and 3 bases at J, with 9 bases between the two ends. The CDR3 bases are TGTGCCAGTAGTATAGGGGCAGTTGAAGAGACCCAGTACTTC. Protein product: CASSIGAVEETQYF.

Note on this clone: Within the sample, other DNA sequences also encode this same CDR3. The chain links TRBV11-2 to TRBJ2-3, with D possibly matching TRBD2 (6 bases). V was pared by 3 bases and J by 3 bases, with 7 bases between. The germline gives CDR1 SGHAT, CDR2 FQNNGV. The CDR3 covers 13 residues. CDR3: CASSLAGTDTQYF. In DNA, the CDR3 is TGTGCCAGCAGCTTGGCGGGGACAGATACGCAGTATTTT.

This rearrangement joins TRBV3-1 (or the pseudogene TRBV3-2) to TRBJ2-7; the D gene is possibly TRBD1 (5 bases). The germline gives CDR1 LGHDT, CDR2 YNNKEL (reference sequence). Trimming shortened V by 1 base and J by 6 bases, and 13 bases separated the two germline ends. CDR3 length equals 14 residues. In DNA, the CDR3 is TGTGCCAGCAGCCAAGTCGGAAGGGGTGGCGAGCAGTACTTC. It codes for CASSQVGRGGEQYF.

The chain carries TRBV28 and TRBJ1-1, with no clear D. The ends were cut back, 10 bases at V and 3 bases at J, with 9 bases in the middle. Germline loops: CDR1 MDHEN, CDR2 SYDVKM. CDR3 length: 11 residues. The CDR3 DNA reads TGTGCCACCCAGCGTTACACTGAAGCTTTCTTT. Translation gives CATQRYTEAFF.

The count of this clone is one. The rearrangement links TRBV19 to TRBJ1-4, with D unresolved. Germline V gene sequence: CDR1 LNHDA, CDR2 SQIVND (reference sequence). V gave up 5 bases and J gave up 11 bases, with 12 bases separating them. CDR3 length: 12 residues. The CDR3 is CASSPPSYKLFF. The DNA for the CDR3 is TGTGCCAGTAGTCCGCCAAGCTATAAACTGTTTTTT.

This clone was picked up many times. The CDR3 DNA sequence: TGTGCCAGCAGCGTAGTCCGTAACACCGGGGAGCTGTTTTTT. The encoded protein is CASSVVRNTGELFF. V and J are TRBV9 and TRBJ2-2; D is unclear. Germline loops: CDR1 SGDLS, CDR2 YYNGEE. This CDR3 has 14 amino acids. V lost 0 bases and J 2 bases, leaving 5 bases between the germline ends.

The chain uses TRBV28 and TRBJ2-3; 8 nucleotides align to TRBD2. V was clipped by 7 bases and J by 0 bases; unmatched bases: 18. The CDR3 consists of 19 residues. The germline V gene encodes CDR1 MDHEN and CDR2 SYDVKM. The CDR3, as DNA: TGTGCCAGCACCCCGGGGGCAGCGGGAGCCCTATCTAGCACAGATACGCAGTATTTT. It encodes CASTPGAAGALSSTDTQYF. Full variable domain (outside the CDR3, taken from reference TRBV28 and TRBJ2-3): DVKVTQSSRYLVKRTGEKVFLECVQDMDHENMFWYRQDPGLGLRLIYFSYDVKMKEKGDIPEGYSVSREKKERFSLILESASTNQTSMYLCASTPGAAGALSSTDTQYFGPGTRLTVL.

V and J are TRBV29-1 and TRBJ2-1; 8 bases fit TRBD2. This CDR3 region has 15 residues. With 6 bases clipped from V and 6 bases from J, the junction kept 13 bases outside the gene matches. Germline-derived CDR1 and CDR2 are SQVTM and ANQGSEA. The CDR3 sequence: CSVRGPGGGSNEQFF. DNA of the CDR3: TGCAGCGTGAGGGGCCCGGGGGGGGGCAGCAATGAGCAGTTCTTC.